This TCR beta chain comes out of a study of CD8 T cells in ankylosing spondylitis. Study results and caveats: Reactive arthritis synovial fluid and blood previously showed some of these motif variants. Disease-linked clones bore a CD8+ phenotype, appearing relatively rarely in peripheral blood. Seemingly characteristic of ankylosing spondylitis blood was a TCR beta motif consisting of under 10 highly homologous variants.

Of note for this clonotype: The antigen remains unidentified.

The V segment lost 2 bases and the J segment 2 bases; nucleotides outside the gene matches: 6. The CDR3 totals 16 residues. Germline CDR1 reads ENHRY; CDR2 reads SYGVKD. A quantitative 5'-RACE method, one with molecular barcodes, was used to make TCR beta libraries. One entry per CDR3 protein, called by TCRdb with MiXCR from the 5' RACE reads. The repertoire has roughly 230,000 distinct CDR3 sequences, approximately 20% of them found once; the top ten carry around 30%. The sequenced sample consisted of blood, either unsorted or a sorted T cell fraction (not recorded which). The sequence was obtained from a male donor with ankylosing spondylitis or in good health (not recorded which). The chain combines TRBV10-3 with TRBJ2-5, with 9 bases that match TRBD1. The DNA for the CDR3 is TGTGCCATCAGTGAGACAGCCGGGACAGGGCAAGAGACCCAGTACTTC. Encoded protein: CAISETAGTGQETQYF.